These 19 T cell receptor beta chains share one sample of origin, sequenced in a study of blood T cell repertoires in COVID-19. TCRdb keeps only in-frame clones here, not all; method: immunoSEQ multiplex PCR. Of fewer than 700,000 clones listed, approximately 88% are singletons. Sequencing was performed on peripheral blood. The receptor source for this set is a woman aged 45-60 years with COVID-19, enrolled during active disease.

This clone was observed once. This rearrangement joins TRBV30 to TRBJ1-4, with D perhaps matching TRBD1 (6 bases). V lost 2 bases, J lost 0 bases, and 16 bases lay in between. The CDR3 is 17 residues long. From germline, CDR1 is GTSNPN and CDR2 SVGIG (reference sequence). Here the CDR3 reads CAWSTRTALATNEKLFF. CDR3 DNA: TGTGCCTGGAGTACCCGGACAGCCCTTGCAACTAATGAAAAACTGTTTTTT.

CDR3 sequence (DNA): TGCAGCGTTCTTCCGGGACTAGCGGGGGGGCCTTCCTACAATGAGCAGTTCTTC. Encoded protein: CSVLPGLAGGPSYNEQFF. The chain combines TRBV29-1 with TRBJ2-1, with 16 bases fitting TRBD2. The CDR3 is 18 amino acids. CDR1 SQVTM and CDR2 ANQGSEA come from the germline V gene. V was clipped by 5 bases and J by 1 base; unmatched bases: 8.

The gene calls are TRBV20-1 and TRBJ2-7; D possibly corresponds to TRBD1 (6 bases). Germline CDR1 reads DFQATT; CDR2 reads SNEGSKA (reference sequence). The CDR3 spans 11 residues. V lost 4 bases, J lost 6 bases, and 10 bases lay in between. In nucleotides, the CDR3 is TGCAGTGCTACGACAGGATTCGAGCAGTACTTC. Its protein product is CSATTGFEQYF.

The CDR3 sequence: CASSPHGHQPQHF. In nucleotides, the CDR3 is TGCGCCAGCAGCCCTCACGGTCATCAGCCCCAGCATTTT. The chain joins TRBV5-1 to TRBJ1-5; D is ambiguous. The CDR3 consists of 13 residues. CDR1 and CDR2 (germline): SGHRS, YFSETQ. Trimming left V 4 bases short and J 5 bases short, with 10 bases between.

As for this clone: Germline is not matched at one junction end, which may reflect a read error. The chain recombines TRBV20-1 with TRBJ1-1, with 7 bases lining up with TRBD1. The CDR3 totals 11 residues. CDR1 DFQATT and CDR2 SNEGSKA come from the germline V gene (reference sequence). The CDR3 protein is CSAGERGPAFF. The CDR3 DNA sequence: TGCAGTGCTGGAGAAAGGGGGCCGGCTTTCTTT.

This clone was picked up a small number of times. The chain uses TRBV11-2 and TRBJ2-6, with 8 bases matching TRBD1. Losses at the gene ends were 0 bases for V and 6 bases for J; bases not matched to a gene: 10. CDR1 and CDR2 from the germline V gene are SGHAT and FQNNGV. CDR3 size: 18 residues. The CDR3 bases are TGTGCCAGCAGCTTAGATGGGGCAGGGGGCGAGTTGGCCAACGTCCTGACTTTC. It is translated as CASSLDGAGGELANVLTF.

CDR3 nucleotide sequence: TGCGCCAGCAGCTTGGCCGGGGGGCCCACAGATACGCAGTATTTT. Residues: CASSLAGGPTDTQYF. The V and J genes are TRBV5-1 and TRBJ2-3; weak D call: TRBD2 (7 bases). There are 15 residues in the CDR3. Germline values: CDR1 SGHRS, CDR2 YFSETQ. Trimming removed 0 bases at V and 2 bases at J, with 10 bases between.

The CDR3 sequence: CASSLTEGTGGKGYTF. CDR3 nucleotides: TGCGCCAGCAGCTTGACTGAAGGGACAGGGGGAAAAGGCTACACCTTC. The genes are TRBV5-1 and TRBJ1-2; 11 nucleotides match TRBD1. Germline values: CDR1 SGHRS, CDR2 YFSETQ. The CDR3 spans 16 residues. The V segment lost 1 base and the J segment 8 bases; nucleotides outside the gene matches: 10. Full variable domain (remainder filled in from reference TRBV5-1 and TRBJ1-2): KAGVTQTPRYLIKTRGQQVTLSCSPISGHRSVSWYQQTPGQGLQFLFEYFSETQRNKGNFPGRFSGRQFSNSRSEMNVSTLELGDSALYLCASSLTEGTGGKGYTFGSGTRLTVV.

On this clone: At one end, the junction sequence differs from germline, possibly due to a read error. CDR3 sequence (DNA): TGTGCCAGCAGTTTAGGGACTAGTTACGAGTTGGACTTC. Its translation: CASSLGTSYELDF. The chain is built from TRBV6-6 and TRBJ2-7; 8 bases agree with TRBD2. Germline loops: CDR1 MNHNY, CDR2 SVGAGI (reference sequence). This CDR3 is built from 13 residues.

This clone was counted ten times or more. The CDR3 region is CASSLSSRGGTDTQYF. The CDR3 DNA reads TGCGCCAGCAGCTTAAGTTCGCGGGGAGGCACAGATACGCAGTATTTT. This chain connects TRBV5-1 to TRBJ2-3, with a possible D match to TRBD2 (6 bases). The CDR3 is 16 amino acids. Trimming took 2 bases from V and 1 from J, leaving 14 bases between them. Germline loops: CDR1 SGHRS, CDR2 YFSETQ.

The CDR3, as DNA: TGTGCCAGCTCACTTCGCCAGGGGGATTACACTGAAGCTTTCTTT. Its translation is CASSLRQGDYTEAFF. J is TRBJ1-1 and V is TRBV18, with 7 bases identical to TRBD1. This CDR3 is 15 amino acids long. The junction had 8 bases not matched to a gene; V was cut back by 4 bases and J by 3 bases. From germline, CDR1 is KGHSH and CDR2 LQKENI.

The chain combines TRBV10-3 with TRBJ1-3, with D perhaps TRBD1 (6 bases). The CDR3 contains 17 residues. CDR1 is ENHRY, CDR2 SYGVKD, per germline. Trimming took off 5 bases at V and 0 bases at J, with 17 bases between the two ends. CDR3 DNA sequence: TGTGCCATCAGTACAGGGAGGGGGTCCTTCTCTGGAAACACCATATATTTT. Translated, it gives CAISTGRGSFSGNTIYF.

V gene TRBV6-1 combines with J gene TRBJ1-2; D gene ambiguous. V shed 3 bases and J shed 14 bases, with 22 bases lying between them. Germline values: CDR1 MNHNS, CDR2 SASEGT. The CDR3 sequence is 14 residues long. The CDR3, as DNA: TGTGCCAGCAGTGATTCGACAAGACATTTTGAAGAAACCTTC. This translates into CASSDSTRHFEETF.

In this sample, this clone turned up once. The rearrangement links TRBV4-1 to TRBJ2-1; the match to TRBD2 covers 9 bases. CDR1 and CDR2 (germline): MGHRA, YSYEKL. The CDR3 contains 19 residues. Trimming cost V 3 bases and J 9 bases; bases outside gene matches: 21. CDR3 DNA sequence: TGCGCCAGCAGCCAGCCCTCTGCGCGTAGGCGGGGGGGCAGTCTTGAGCAGTTCTTC. Residues: CASSQPSARRRGGSLEQFF.

V gene TRBV3-1 (or the pseudogene TRBV3-2) combines with J gene TRBJ1-6; a weak D match, TRBD1 (5 bases). Germline values: CDR1 LGHDT, CDR2 YNNKEL (reference sequence). The CDR3 consists of 16 residues. Between the trimmed V and J ends, which lost 5 bases and 9 bases, there was a span of 20 bases. The CDR3 DNA is TGTGCCAGCAGCTCCCTTCGTCCAGGGATGAGTTCACCCCTCCACTTT. Encoded protein: CASSSLRPGMSSPLHF.

V is TRBV7-8 and J is TRBJ2-3; D is ambiguous. CDR1 is SGHVS, CDR2 FQNEAQ, per germline. V was trimmed by 4 bases and J by 6 bases, leaving 8 bases between them. This CDR3 spans 12 amino acids. CDR3 DNA sequence: TGTGCCAGCAGCTCCGGCAGGGATACGCAGTATTTT. This encodes CASSSGRDTQYF.

The V gene is TRBV5-5, the J gene TRBJ1-2; D gene uncertain. The CDR3 sequence is 13 residues long. V was clipped by 2 bases and J by 6 bases, with 11 bases between them. Germline assignment: CDR1 SGHKS and CDR2 YYEKEE (reference sequence). In DNA form, the CDR3 reads TGTGCCAGCAGCTTATTTACAGCCGATGGCTACACCTTC. Amino acids: CASSLFTADGYTF.

The chain joins TRBV6-4 to TRBJ1-2, with a weak D call TRBD1 (5 bases). The germline gives CDR1 MRHNA, CDR2 SNTAGT. V was cut by 4 bases and J by 0 bases, with 24 bases left in between. This CDR3 spans 19 amino acids. The CDR3 DNA is TGTGCCAGCAGTGCCTCTCCGGGGGGTTCCTCAGCCTCTAACTATGGCTACACCTTC. The encoded protein is CASSASPGGSSASNYGYTF.

V is TRBV23-1 and J is TRBJ2-5; possibly TRBD1 for D (6 bases). TRBV23-1 is identified as an open reading frame with a role that is uncertain. Trimming pared 3 bases from V and 5 bases from J, leaving 13 bases between. This CDR3 has 14 amino acids. This CDR3 reads CASSHPAGEETQYF. In DNA form, the CDR3 reads TGCGCCAGCAGTCACCCCGCAGGGGAGGAGACCCAGTACTTC.